These 18 T cell receptor beta chains were sequenced from one sample in a study of PD-L1 blockade in urothelial cancer (dated by TCRdb to about 2017). The library was generated by the immunoSEQ multiplex PCR assay. TCRdb took this table from immuneACCESS and kept in-frame rearrangements with V and J called. Such tables lack part of the clones; where checked against another copy, unresolved V genes explain under half of the gap, and the rest is unexplained. This sample is represented by approximately 110,000 clones; roughly 84% of them were singletons. Roughly 2.2% of the sample is taken by the ten largest. Sequences were derived from PBMCs, sampled around atezolizumab (anti-PD-L1) treatment. These receptors were taken from a man between 50 and 59 years old with urothelial cancer.

The chain recombines TRBV28 with TRBJ2-7; a possible D gene is TRBD2 (6 bases). V was clipped by 5 bases and J by 2 bases, with 13 bases between them. Germline-derived CDR1 and CDR2 are MDHEN and SYDVKM. The CDR3 spans 14 residues. The CDR3 DNA is TGTGCCAGCAGTAATAGCGGACCGCCCTACGAGCAGTACTTC. Its translation is CASSNSGPPYEQYF.

This clone was seen once. The V gene is TRBV10-3, the J gene TRBJ1-1; 9 bases fit TRBD1. Germline lookup yields CDR1 ENHRY and CDR2 SYGVKD. Trimming took 6 bases from V and 4 from J; bases not matched to a gene: 6. This CDR3 spans 14 amino acids. The CDR3 reads CAIRRTGEITEAFF. CDR3 nucleotide sequence: TGTGCCATCAGAAGGACAGGGGAGATCACTGAAGCTTTCTTT.

V gene TRBV15 combines with J gene TRBJ2-7; D unclear. The ends were cut back, 0 bases at V and 3 bases at J, with 6 bases in the middle. This CDR3 has 13 residues. In germline, CDR1 is LNHNV, CDR2 YYDKDF (reference sequence). This chain's CDR3 is CATSRESIYEQYF. CDR3 nucleotides: TGTGCCACCAGCAGAGAGAGTATCTACGAGCAGTACTTC.

The chain uses TRBV7-9 and TRBJ2-3, with a weak D call TRBD2 (5 bases). This CDR3 region has 15 residues. V was cut by 3 bases and J by 1 base, with 11 bases left in between. Per germline, CDR1 SEHNR and CDR2 FQNEAQ (reference sequence). The CDR3 DNA sequence: TGTGCCAGCAGCTTCCACTATAGCGGCACAGATACGCAGTATTTT. It encodes CASSFHYSGTDTQYF.

The chain couples TRBV9 to TRBJ2-1, with 10 bases aligning to TRBD2. After removal of 1 base from V and 5 bases from J, the junction contained 3 bases not matched to a gene. The CDR3 totals 15 residues. The germline gives CDR1 SGDLS, CDR2 YYNGEE. The DNA for the CDR3 is TGTGCCAGCAGCGTAATAGCGGGAGGACACAATGAGCAGTTCTTC. This sequence encodes CASSVIAGGHNEQFF.

The genes are TRBV21-1 and TRBJ1-6; the D call TRBD1 from the table was never checked on the DNA. TRBV21-1 is a pseudogene segment. The CDR3 runs 19 residues. CDR3 residues: CASSKCSLTVSSYNSPLHF. The CDR3 coding sequence is TGTGCCAGCAGCAAATGTTCCCTGACAGTGAGCTCCTATAATTCACCCCTCCACTTT.

The chain has TRBV19 and TRBJ2-6; D is perhaps TRBD2 (6 bases). This CDR3 has 15 residues. Germline V lookup: CDR1 LNHDA, CDR2 SQIVND (reference sequence). Trimming left V 7 bases short and J 0 bases short, with 10 bases between. The CDR3 DNA sequence: TGTGCCAGTACCTCCGGGAGCTCTGGGGCCAACGTCCTGACTTTC. The encoded protein is CASTSGSSGANVLTF.

The genes are TRBV5-8 and TRBJ1-5; a weak D match, TRBD1 (6 bases). This CDR3 is 15 amino acids long. V was pared by 4 bases and J by 7 bases, with 18 bases between. From germline, CDR1 is SGHTS and CDR2 YDEGEE. Written as DNA, the CDR3 is TGTGCCAGCAGCCCAAGATGGGGGGGGCCCCAGCCCCAGCATTTT. It translates to CASSPRWGGPQPQHF.

The CDR3 loop reads CASSLGQGISYEQYF. The CDR3, as DNA: TGTGCCAGCAGCTTGGGACAGGGGATCTCCTACGAGCAGTACTTC. V and J are TRBV5-5 and TRBJ2-7; 8 bases fit TRBD1. V trimming: 0 bases; J trimming: 0 bases; junction bases outside the gene matches: 2. In germline, CDR1 is SGHKS, CDR2 YYEKEE (reference sequence). This CDR3 has 15 amino acids.

The chain links TRBV28 to TRBJ1-5, with 7 bases aligning to TRBD1. The CDR3 is 15 amino acids. V was clipped by 5 bases and J by 11 bases; unmatched bases: 15. CDR1 MDHEN and CDR2 SYDVKM come from the germline V gene. CDR3 loop: CASSPSTGQLSAQHF. The CDR3 DNA reads as TGTGCCAGCAGTCCATCCACGGGACAGCTTTCTGCCCAGCATTTT.

The chain employs TRBV4-2 and TRBJ2-7; 7 nucleotides agree with TRBD1. The CDR3 runs 16 residues. Trimming took 0 bases from V and 6 from J; bases not matched to a gene: 11. The germline V gene has CDR1 LGHNA and CDR2 YNFKEQ. CDR3 bases: TGTGCCAGCAGCCAAGAGGTCTGGGACAGTGGAAGCGAGCAGTACTTC. Its protein is CASSQEVWDSGSEQYF.

The V gene is TRBV18, the J gene TRBJ1-1, with a weak D call TRBD1 (5 bases). This CDR3 is 16 amino acids long. In germline, CDR1 is KGHSH, CDR2 LQKENI. Trimming cost V 6 bases and J 6 bases, with 23 bases left between them. This CDR3 is CASSPPTGSDTSEAFF. DNA of the CDR3: TGTGCCAGCTCTCCCCCCACTGGTTCGGACACTTCTGAAGCTTTCTTT.

This clone was detected once. This chain connects TRBV15 to TRBJ2-3; TRBD2 might be the D (6 bases). Germline V gene lookup returns CDR1 LNHNV and CDR2 YYDKDF (reference sequence). This CDR3 has 14 amino acids. V lost 2 bases, J lost 2 bases, and 8 bases lay in between. This chain's CDR3 is CATSRRDSTDTQYF. DNA for the CDR3: TGTGCCACCAGCAGACGGGACTCCACAGATACGCAGTATTTT.

This sequence joins TRBV29-1 and TRBJ2-3, with 11 bases fitting TRBD2. The germline CDR1 and CDR2 sequences are SQVTM and ANQGSEA. With 4 bases clipped from V and 2 bases from J, the junction kept 5 bases outside the gene matches. This CDR3 has 15 residues. CDR3 amino acids: CSVVGTSGYTDTQYF. The CDR3 bases are TGCAGCGTTGTGGGGACTAGCGGATACACAGATACGCAGTATTTT.

The sample holds one count of this clone. The chain carries TRBV7-2 and TRBJ2-7; tentatively, D is TRBD2 (5 bases). CDR1 and CDR2 from the germline V gene are SGHTA and FQGNSA. V gave up 5 bases and J gave up 0 bases, with 5 bases separating them. The CDR3 spans 12 residues. CDR3 nucleotides: TGTGCCAGCAGCGGGAGCTCCTACGAGCAGTACTTC. It specifies CASSGSSYEQYF.

The rearrangement links TRBV5-1 to TRBJ2-7; 7 nucleotides align to TRBD1. CDR1 and CDR2 (germline): SGHRS, YFSETQ. There are 17 residues in the CDR3. V lost 4 bases, J lost 2 bases, and 15 bases stayed unmatched. The CDR3 DNA follows: TGCGCCAGCAGCCCGGGACAGTGGGGTAGCCCGACCTACGAGCAGTACTTC. Translated, it gives CASSPGQWGSPTYEQYF.

V is TRBV5-1 and J is TRBJ2-3; TRBD2 agrees at 13 bases. The CDR3 consists of 16 residues. Germline CDR1 and CDR2: SGHRS and YFSETQ. Trimming at V came to 2 bases and at J to 4 bases, leaving 4 bases not matched to a gene. The CDR3, as DNA: TGCGCCAGCAGCTTAGGACTAGCGGGGGCCCCAGATACGCAGTATTTT. This sequence encodes CASSLGLAGAPDTQYF.

The rearrangement uses TRBV5-1 and TRBJ1-1; 8 nucleotides match TRBD1. The V segment lost 3 bases and the J segment 8 bases; nucleotides outside the gene matches: 6. Germline V gene sequence: CDR1 SGHRS, CDR2 YFSETQ. The CDR3 has 13 residues. CDR3 nucleotide sequence: TGCGCCAGCAGCTATGGACAGGGACAGGAAGCTTTCTTT. Its translation: CASSYGQGQEAFF.